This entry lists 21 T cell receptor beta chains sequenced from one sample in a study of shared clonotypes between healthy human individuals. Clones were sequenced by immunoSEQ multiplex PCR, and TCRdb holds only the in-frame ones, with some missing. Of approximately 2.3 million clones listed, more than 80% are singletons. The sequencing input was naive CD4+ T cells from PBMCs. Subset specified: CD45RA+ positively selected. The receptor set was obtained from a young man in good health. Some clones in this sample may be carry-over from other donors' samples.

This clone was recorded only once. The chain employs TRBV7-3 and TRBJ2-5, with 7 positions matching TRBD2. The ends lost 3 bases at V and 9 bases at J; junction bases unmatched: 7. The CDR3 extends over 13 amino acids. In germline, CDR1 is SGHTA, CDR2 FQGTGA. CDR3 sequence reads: CASSLGREGAQYF. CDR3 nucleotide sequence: TGTGCCAGCAGCTTGGGCAGGGAGGGAGCCCAGTACTTC.

The CDR3 bases are TGTGCCAGCAGCCCCACGACAGGGTTGGTTAACGAGCAGTACTTC. It translates to CASSPTTGLVNEQYF. The V and J genes are TRBV9 and TRBJ2-7; 7 bases line up with TRBD1. The CDR3 is 15 residues long. The junction had 12 bases not matched to a gene; V was cut back by 4 bases and J by 5 bases. The germline CDR1 and CDR2 sequences are SGDLS and YYNGEE.

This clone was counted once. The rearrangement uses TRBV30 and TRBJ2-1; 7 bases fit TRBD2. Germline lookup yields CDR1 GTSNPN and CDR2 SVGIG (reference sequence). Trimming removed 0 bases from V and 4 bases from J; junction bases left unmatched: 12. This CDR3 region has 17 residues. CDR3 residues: CAWSVRAGESVYNEQFF. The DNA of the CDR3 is TGTGCCTGGAGTGTCCGGGCGGGAGAGAGCGTTTACAATGAGCAGTTCTTC.

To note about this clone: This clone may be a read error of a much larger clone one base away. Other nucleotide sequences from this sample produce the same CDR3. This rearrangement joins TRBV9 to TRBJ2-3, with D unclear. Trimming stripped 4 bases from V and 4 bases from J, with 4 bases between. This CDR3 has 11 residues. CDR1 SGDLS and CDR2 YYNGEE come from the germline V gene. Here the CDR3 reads CASSLADTQYF. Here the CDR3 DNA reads TGTGCCAGCAGCTTGGCAGATACGCAGTATTTT.

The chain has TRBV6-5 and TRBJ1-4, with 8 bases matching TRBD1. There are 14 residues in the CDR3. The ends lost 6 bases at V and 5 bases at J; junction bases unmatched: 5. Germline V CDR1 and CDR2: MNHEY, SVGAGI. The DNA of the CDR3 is TGTGCCAGCAGCCGGAGGACAGGGAATGAAAAACTGTTTTTT. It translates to CASSRRTGNEKLFF.

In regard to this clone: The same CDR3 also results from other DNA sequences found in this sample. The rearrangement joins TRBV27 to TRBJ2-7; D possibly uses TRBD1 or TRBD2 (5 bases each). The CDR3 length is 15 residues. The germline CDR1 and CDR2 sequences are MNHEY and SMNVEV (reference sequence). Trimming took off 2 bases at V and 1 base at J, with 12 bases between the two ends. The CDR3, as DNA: TGTGCCAGCAGTTTACGGGACGGAGGATCCTACGAGCAGTACTTC. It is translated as CASSLRDGGSYEQYF.

The CDR3 here is CASSEDLVGGAYNEQFF. For the CDR3, the DNA is TGTGCCAGCAGTGAAGATTTAGTGGGGGGGGCCTACAATGAGCAGTTCTTC. This chain uses TRBV2 with TRBJ2-1, with 7 bases identical to TRBD2. This CDR3 spans 17 amino acids. CDR1 is SNHLY, CDR2 FYNNEI, per germline. Unmatched junction bases numbered 8, after V lost 1 base and J lost 2 bases.

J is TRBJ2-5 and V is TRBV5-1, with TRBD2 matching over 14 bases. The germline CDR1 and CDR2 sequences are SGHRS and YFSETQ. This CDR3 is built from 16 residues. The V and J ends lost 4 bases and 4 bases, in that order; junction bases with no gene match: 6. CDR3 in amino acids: CASSQGLAGETETQYF. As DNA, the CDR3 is TGCGCCAGCAGCCAGGGACTAGCGGGAGAAACAGAGACCCAGTACTTC.

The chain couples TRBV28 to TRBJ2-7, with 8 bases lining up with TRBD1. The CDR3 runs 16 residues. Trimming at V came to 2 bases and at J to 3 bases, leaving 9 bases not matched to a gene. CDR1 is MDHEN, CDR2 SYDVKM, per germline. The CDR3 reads CASSLIGQGGVYEQYF. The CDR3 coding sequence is TGTGCCAGCAGTTTAATTGGACAGGGCGGGGTCTACGAGCAGTACTTC.

The CDR3 bases are TGCGCCAGCACTGGCAGGGGGCCCCCCTCTGGGGCCAACGTCCTGACTTTC. Amino acid sequence: CASTGRGPPSGANVLTF. The chain is built from TRBV5-1 and TRBJ2-6; 8 bases match TRBD1. This CDR3 is built from 17 residues. Germline lookup yields CDR1 SGHRS and CDR2 YFSETQ. With V trimmed by 6 bases and J by 0 bases, 8 bases remained unmatched.

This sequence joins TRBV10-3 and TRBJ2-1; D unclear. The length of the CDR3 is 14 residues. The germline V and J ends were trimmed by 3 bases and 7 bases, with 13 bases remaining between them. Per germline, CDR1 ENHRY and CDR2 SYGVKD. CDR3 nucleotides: TGTGCCATCAGTGACAGGATGCAAGGGAATGAGCAGTTCTTC. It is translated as CAISDRMQGNEQFF.

CDR3 DNA sequence: TGTGCCAGCAGTTACTCGAGGCTAGCATATGGGGAGCTGTTTTTT. It specifies CASSYSRLAYGELFF. The chain links TRBV6-5 to TRBJ2-2; perhaps TRBD2 as D (5 bases). Trimming left V 0 bases short and J 8 bases short, with 13 bases between. This CDR3 has 15 residues. Germline CDR1 reads MNHEY; CDR2 reads SVGAGI.

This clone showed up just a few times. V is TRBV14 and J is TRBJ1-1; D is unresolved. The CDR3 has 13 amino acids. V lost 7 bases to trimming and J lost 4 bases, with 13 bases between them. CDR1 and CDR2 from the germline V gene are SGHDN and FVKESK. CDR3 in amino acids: CASIGILGTEAFF. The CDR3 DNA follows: TGTGCCAGCATCGGAATCCTGGGCACTGAAGCTTTCTTT.

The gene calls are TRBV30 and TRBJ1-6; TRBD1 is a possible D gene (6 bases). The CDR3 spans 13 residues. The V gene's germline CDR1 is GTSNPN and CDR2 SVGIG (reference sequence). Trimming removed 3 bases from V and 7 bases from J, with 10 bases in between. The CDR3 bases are TGTGCCTGGAGGAGGGGGAGAAATTCACCCCTCCACTTT. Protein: CAWRRGRNSPLHF.

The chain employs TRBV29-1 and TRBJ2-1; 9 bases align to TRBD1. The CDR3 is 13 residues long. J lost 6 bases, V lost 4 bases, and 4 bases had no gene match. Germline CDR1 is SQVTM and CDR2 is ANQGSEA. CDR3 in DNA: TGCAGCGTTGGTAGACAGGGGGGCAATGAGCAGTTCTTC. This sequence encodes CSVGRQGGNEQFF.

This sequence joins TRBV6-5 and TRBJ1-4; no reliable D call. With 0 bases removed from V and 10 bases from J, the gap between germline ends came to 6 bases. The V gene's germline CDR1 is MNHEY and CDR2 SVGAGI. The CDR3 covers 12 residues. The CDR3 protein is CASSYSKGKLFF. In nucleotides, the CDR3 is TGTGCCAGCAGTTACTCGAAGGGAAAACTGTTTTTT.

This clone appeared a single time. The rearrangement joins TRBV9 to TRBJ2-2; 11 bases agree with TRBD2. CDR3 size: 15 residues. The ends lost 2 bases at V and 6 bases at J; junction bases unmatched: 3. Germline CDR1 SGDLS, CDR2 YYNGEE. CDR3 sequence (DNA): TGTGCCAGCAGCGTTAGCGGGAGGGCCCCCGGGGAGCTGTTTTTT. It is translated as CASSVSGRAPGELFF.

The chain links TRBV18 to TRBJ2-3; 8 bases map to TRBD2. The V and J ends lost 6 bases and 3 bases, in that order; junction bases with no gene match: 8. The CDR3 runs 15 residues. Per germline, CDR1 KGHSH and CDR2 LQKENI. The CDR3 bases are TGTGCCAGCTCCCCAACGCGGGGGGTGACAGATACGCAGTATTTT. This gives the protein CASSPTRGVTDTQYF.

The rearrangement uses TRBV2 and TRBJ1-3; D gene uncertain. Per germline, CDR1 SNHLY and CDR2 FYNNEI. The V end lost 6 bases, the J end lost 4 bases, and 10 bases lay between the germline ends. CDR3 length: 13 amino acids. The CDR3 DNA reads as TGTGCCAGCAGAGAAAGGGTGGGAAACACCATATATTTT. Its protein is CASRERVGNTIYF.

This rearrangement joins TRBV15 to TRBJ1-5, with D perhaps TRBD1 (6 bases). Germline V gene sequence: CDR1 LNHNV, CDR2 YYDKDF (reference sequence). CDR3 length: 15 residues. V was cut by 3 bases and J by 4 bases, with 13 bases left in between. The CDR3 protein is CATSSGTPGNQPQHF. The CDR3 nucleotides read TGTGCCACCAGCAGTGGGACACCCGGGAATCAGCCCCAGCATTTT.

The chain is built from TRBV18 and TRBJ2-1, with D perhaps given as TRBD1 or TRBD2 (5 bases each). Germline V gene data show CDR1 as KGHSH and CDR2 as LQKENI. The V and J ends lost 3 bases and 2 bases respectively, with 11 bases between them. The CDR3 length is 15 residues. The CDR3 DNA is TGTGCCAGCTCACCGCCGGGACGGACCTACAATGAGCAGTTCTTC. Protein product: CASSPPGRTYNEQFF.